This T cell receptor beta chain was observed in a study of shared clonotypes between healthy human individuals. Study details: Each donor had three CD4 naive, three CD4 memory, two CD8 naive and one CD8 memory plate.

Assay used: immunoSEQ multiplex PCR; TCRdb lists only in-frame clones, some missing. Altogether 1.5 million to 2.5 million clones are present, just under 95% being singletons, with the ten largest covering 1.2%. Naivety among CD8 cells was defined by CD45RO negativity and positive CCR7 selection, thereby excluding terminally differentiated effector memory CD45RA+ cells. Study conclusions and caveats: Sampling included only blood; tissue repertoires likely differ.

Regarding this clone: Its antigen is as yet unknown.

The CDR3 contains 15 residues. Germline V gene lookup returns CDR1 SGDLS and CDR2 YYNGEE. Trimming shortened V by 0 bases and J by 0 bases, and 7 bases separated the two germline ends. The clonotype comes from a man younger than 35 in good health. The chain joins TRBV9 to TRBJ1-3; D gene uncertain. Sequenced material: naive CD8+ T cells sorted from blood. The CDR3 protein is CASSVDSGSGNTIYF. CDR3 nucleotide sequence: TGTGCCAGCAGCGTAGATTCCGGCTCTGGAAACACCATATATTTT. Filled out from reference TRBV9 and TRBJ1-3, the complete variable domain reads DSGVTQTPKHLITATGQRVTLRCSPRSGDLSVYWYQQSLDQGLQFLIQYYNGEERAKGNILERFSAQQFPDLHSELNLSSLELGDSALYFCASSVDSGSGNTIYFGEGSWLTVV.